Below, 26 T cell receptor beta chains from the same sample are listed, as sequenced in a study of early T cells in non-severe SARS-CoV-2 infection. From the 5' RACE reads, TCRdb called clonotypes with MiXCR, one entry per CDR3 protein. The sample contains about 60,000 distinct CDR3 sequences, 10% to 15% of which appear only once. The specimen was whole blood. All receptors come from an adult who was a healthcare worker with PCR-confirmed SARS-CoV-2 infection or an uninfected control (not recorded which).

The chain combines TRBV28 with TRBJ2-5; perhaps TRBD2 as D (7 bases). Between the trimmed V and J ends, which lost 4 bases and 6 bases, there was a span of 18 bases. Germline CDR1 is MDHEN and CDR2 is SYDVKM. This CDR3 spans 15 amino acids. CDR3 sequence (DNA): TGTGCCAGCAGTTGGACTAGGACAGCATCGAAGACCCAGTACTTC. Its translation: CASSWTRTASKTQYF.

This clonotype has just a few counts. V usage is TRBV5-1 and J usage is TRBJ1-4; TRBD1 is a possible D gene (6 bases). This CDR3 is 14 amino acids long. Trimming took 3 bases from V and 4 from J, leaving 10 bases between them. CDR1 is SGHRS, CDR2 YFSETQ, per germline. CDR3 sequence (DNA): TGCGCCAGCAGCTCGGGACAAAATAATGAAAAACTGTTTTTT. Translated, it gives CASSSGQNNEKLFF.

This chain uses TRBV6-1 with TRBJ2-1; 8 bases fit TRBD2. This CDR3 region has 17 residues. The germline V gene encodes CDR1 MNHNS and CDR2 SASEGT. J was trimmed by 3 bases and V by 2 bases; bases with no gene match: 9. This CDR3 reads CASSERGSGNLYNEQFF. CDR3 in DNA: TGTGCCAGCAGTGAACGCGGTAGCGGGAACCTCTACAATGAGCAGTTCTTC.

This clonotype came up a few times. The chain carries TRBV11-2 and TRBJ1-2; D remains ambiguous. V was trimmed by 3 bases and J by 1 base, leaving 9 bases between them. CDR1 is SGHAT, CDR2 FQNNGV, per germline. The CDR3 is made up of 14 amino acids. CDR3 in amino acids: CASSLGSINYGYTF. Here the CDR3 DNA reads TGTGCCAGCAGCTTGGGATCAATTAACTATGGCTACACCTTC.

Points on this clonotype: Here the CDR3 omits its conserved ending phenylalanine or tryptophan, so a read error is the likely source. The chain combines TRBV7-9 with TRBJ1-4; D remains unclear. Trimming shortened V by 4 bases and J by 6 bases, and 15 bases separated the two germline ends. The CDR3 consists of 15 residues. CDR1 and CDR2 from the germline V gene are SEHNR and FQNEAQ (reference sequence). The CDR3 coding sequence is TGTGCCAGCAGCTCTGCTTTATCCGGGGATGAAAAACTGTTTCTT. Residues: CASSSALSGDEKLFL.

This clonotype was seen many times. The chain uses TRBV29-1 and TRBJ2-5, with D hard to call. From germline, CDR1 is SQVTM and CDR2 ANQGSEA. This CDR3 is 10 amino acids long. Trimming took 4 bases from V and 5 from J, leaving 5 bases between them. The CDR3 nucleotides are TGCAGCGTTGGATCGGAGACCCAGTACTTC. It codes for CSVGSETQYF.

The CDR3 DNA follows: TGTGCCAGCAGCCAAGATGACAGATCCAATTCACCCCTCCACTTT. This gives the protein CASSQDDRSNSPLHF. The chain employs TRBV3-1 and TRBJ1-6; a possible D gene is TRBD1 (5 bases). The CDR3 extends over 15 amino acids. From germline, CDR1 is LGHDT and CDR2 YNNKEL (reference sequence). Trimming cost V 0 bases and J 7 bases, with 10 bases left between them.

The V call is TRBV28, the J call TRBJ2-7, with TRBD1 as a possible D gene (6 bases). The V and J ends lost 8 bases and 0 bases respectively, with 17 bases between them. The CDR3 is 15 residues long. Germline V gives CDR1 MDHEN, CDR2 SYDVKM. As DNA, the CDR3 is TGTGCCAGCCACCCAAGCCAGGGGAGCTCCTACGAGCAGTACTTC. Amino acids: CASHPSQGSSYEQYF. The full variable domain, in which reference TRBV28 and TRBJ2-7 provide the parts outside the CDR3, is DVKVTQSSRYLVKRTGEKVFLECVQDMDHENMFWYRQDPGLGLRLIYFSYDVKMKEKGDIPEGYSVSREKKERFSLILESASTNQTSMYLCASHPSQGSSYEQYFGPGTRLTVT.

The rearrangement joins TRBV4-3 to TRBJ2-3; 7 nucleotides line up with TRBD2. The CDR3 runs 17 residues. Germline V gives CDR1 LGHNA, CDR2 YSLEER. V was pared by 0 bases and J by 0 bases, with 6 bases of the junction left unmatched. The CDR3 DNA follows: TGCGCCAGCAGCCAAGATCTGCCAGCGGGGAGCACAGATACGCAGTATTTT. Translation: CASSQDLPAGSTDTQYF.

At least ten counts were recorded for this clonotype. V and J are TRBV5-5 and TRBJ2-5, with TRBD2 identical over 10 bases. CDR3 length: 17 residues. Germline loops: CDR1 SGHKS, CDR2 YYEKEE (reference sequence). Unmatched junction bases numbered 7, after V lost 0 bases and J lost 2 bases. CDR3 bases: TGTGCCAGCAGCTTGGGTTTAGCGGGGGGTTTTCAAGAGACCCAGTACTTC. Protein product: CASSLGLAGGFQETQYF.

The chain has TRBV6-1 and TRBJ2-3; 9 bases map to TRBD2. Trimming at V came to 6 bases and at J to 4 bases, leaving 8 bases not matched to a gene. Germline V gene lookup returns CDR1 MNHNS and CDR2 SASEGT. The CDR3 is 15 residues long. The CDR3 reads CASRRLADGADTQYF. CDR3 DNA: TGTGCCAGCAGGAGACTAGCGGACGGCGCAGATACGCAGTATTTT.

This clonotype was seen ten or more times. The rearrangement joins TRBV11-2 to TRBJ1-1; possibly TRBD1 for D (5 bases). This CDR3 contains 13 residues. V was trimmed by 3 bases and J by 10 bases, leaving 15 bases between them. Germline V gene data show CDR1 as SGHAT and CDR2 as FQNNGV. CDR3 sequence: CASSFVLQGAAFF. The DNA for the CDR3 is TGTGCCAGCAGCTTTGTTCTTCAGGGTGCAGCTTTCTTT.

This clonotype has at least ten counts. The rearrangement joins TRBV6-5 to TRBJ2-1; TRBD1 matches at 10 bases. The trim removed 4 bases at V and 7 bases at J, leaving 10 bases unmatched. This CDR3 is 16 amino acids long. Per the germline V gene, CDR1 is MNHEY and CDR2 is SVGAGI. DNA for the CDR3: TGTGCCAGCAGTTCCGATCCGGGACAGGGGACTAATGAGCAGTTCTTC. Its protein product is CASSSDPGQGTNEQFF.

With respect to this clonotype: A read error may explain this, as a much larger clone is one base away. The rearrangement joins TRBV10-3 to TRBJ1-1; no definite D call. The V end lost 3 bases, the J end lost 1 base, and 3 bases lay between the germline ends. Germline V lookup: CDR1 ENHRY, CDR2 SYGVKD. The length of the CDR3 is 12 residues. Here the CDR3 reads CAISEWNTEAFF. Here the CDR3 DNA reads TGTGCCATCAGTGAATGGAACACTGAAGCTTTCTTT.

This clonotype was counted a few times. The chain carries TRBV27 and TRBJ2-1; the match to TRBD1 covers 7 bases. CDR3 length equals 16 residues. The germline V gene has CDR1 MNHEY and CDR2 SMNVEV (reference sequence). V lost 4 bases to trimming and J lost 9 bases; unmatched junction nucleotides: 15. CDR3 amino acids: CASSSRGLGSGSEQFF. DNA of the CDR3: TGTGCCAGCAGTTCCAGGGGGTTGGGGTCCGGAAGTGAGCAGTTCTTC.

This chain connects TRBV6-6 to TRBJ2-7; no definite D call. The CDR3 extends over 12 amino acids. V lost 6 bases to trimming and J lost 3 bases, with 9 bases between them. Germline loops: CDR1 MNHNY, CDR2 SVGAGI (reference sequence). DNA of the CDR3: TGTGCCAGCAGGCAGGAAGTCTACGAGCAGTACTTC. Its protein is CASRQEVYEQYF.

Ten or more counts support this clonotype. The chain uses TRBV7-6 and TRBJ1-1, with D possibly being TRBD1 (5 bases). The CDR3 is made up of 15 amino acids. V lost 5 bases, J lost 4 bases, and 17 bases lay in between. Germline V lookup: CDR1 SGHVS, CDR2 FNYEAQ. The CDR3 nucleotides are TGTGCCAGCAGCCTAGAGGGGATTGTGAGCACTGAAGCTTTCTTT. Its protein product is CASSLEGIVSTEAFF.

Concerning this clonotype itself: Its ends do not fully match the called genes, so a read error is possible. CDR3 sequence reads: CASSDSPNTGEPFF. As DNA, the CDR3 is TGTGCCAGCAGCGACAGCCCGAACACCGGGGAGCCGTTTTTT. The rearrangement uses TRBV7-2 and TRBJ2-2; possibly TRBD1 or TRBD2 for D (5 bases each). The CDR3 covers 14 residues. Germline CDR1 SGHTA, CDR2 FQGNSA.

This clonotype was recorded many times. This chain connects TRBV7-2 to TRBJ2-3; 8 bases agree with TRBD1. The CDR3 is made up of 17 amino acids. J was trimmed by 1 base and V by 4 bases; bases with no gene match: 10. Germline V gene sequence: CDR1 SGHTA, CDR2 FQGNSA. The chain's CDR3 is CASSSQGQGIGTDTQYF. CDR3 nucleotides: TGTGCCAGCAGCTCCCAAGGACAGGGAATTGGCACAGATACGCAGTATTTT.

This clonotype has more than one count but fewer than ten. The CDR3 spells CASSLITNTEAFF. The CDR3 DNA follows: TGTGCCAGCAGCTTGATAACCAACACTGAAGCTTTCTTT. V gene TRBV5-4 combines with J gene TRBJ1-1; no definite D call. With 1 base removed from V and 2 bases from J, the gap between germline ends came to 6 bases. The CDR3 extends over 13 amino acids. In germline, CDR1 is SGHNT, CDR2 YYREEE (reference sequence).

This chain joins TRBV20-1 and TRBJ2-3; 10 bases match TRBD2. This CDR3 contains 15 residues. The V segment lost 5 bases and the J segment 0 bases; nucleotides outside the gene matches: 5. Germline CDR1 and CDR2: DFQATT and SNEGSKA (reference sequence). The CDR3 sequence: CSAGKREGSTDTQYF. Here the CDR3 DNA reads TGCAGTGCTGGAAAGCGGGAGGGAAGCACAGATACGCAGTATTTT.

This CDR3 is CATSSPGVAKNIQYF. The DNA for the CDR3 is TGTGCCACCAGCAGTCCTGGAGTAGCCAAAAACATTCAGTACTTC. The chain employs TRBV15 and TRBJ2-4, with unresolved D. The CDR3 is made up of 15 amino acids. Germline V gene sequence: CDR1 LNHNV, CDR2 YYDKDF (reference sequence). The V end was cut by 3 bases, the J end by 0 bases, with 9 bases between. Complete variable domain (other parts from reference TRBV15 and TRBJ2-4): DAMVIQNPRYQVTQFGKPVTLSCSQTLNHNVMYWYQQKSSQAPKLLFHYYDKDFNNEADTPDNFQSRRPNTSFCFLDIRSPGLGDTAMYLCATSSPGVAKNIQYFGAGTRLSVL.

This clonotype was found a few times. The chain combines TRBV11-2 with TRBJ2-5; tentative D call: TRBD2 (6 bases). The V end lost 5 bases, the J end lost 1 base, and 14 bases lay between the germline ends. Germline V gene data show CDR1 as SGHAT and CDR2 as FQNNGV. The CDR3 is made up of 15 amino acids. The CDR3 reads CASSRGAGSQETQYF. CDR3 bases: TGTGCCAGCAGCCGTGGAGCGGGTTCCCAAGAGACCCAGTACTTC.

The chain is built from TRBV10-1 and TRBJ2-1; D might be TRBD2 (6 bases). The germline V gene encodes CDR1 WNHNN and CDR2 SYGVQD (reference sequence). The CDR3 spans 15 residues. The V end lost 2 bases, the J end lost 4 bases, and 12 bases lay between the germline ends. The CDR3 reads CASSENLAMYNEQFF. CDR3 DNA: TGCGCCAGCAGTGAGAACCTAGCGATGTACAATGAGCAGTTCTTC.

CDR3 sequence: CASSFRLDTGELFF. CDR3 nucleotides: TGTGCCAGCAGCTTTAGACTAGACACCGGGGAGCTGTTTTTT. The chain carries TRBV7-9 and TRBJ2-2, with a weak D call TRBD2 (6 bases). CDR1 is SEHNR, CDR2 FQNEAQ, per germline (reference sequence). Trimming removed 3 bases at V and 3 bases at J, with 8 bases between. CDR3 length equals 14 residues. Combining the CDR3 with reference TRBV7-9 and TRBJ2-2 gives the whole variable domain DTGVSQNPRHKITKRGQNVTFRCDPISEHNRLYWYRQTLGQGPEFLTYFQNEAQLEKSRLLSDRFSAERPKGSFSTLEIQRTEQGDSAMYLCASSFRLDTGELFFGEGSRLTVL.

This clonotype has a single count. The chain couples TRBV11-2 to TRBJ1-1; D is undetermined. The V and J ends lost 3 bases and 4 bases respectively, with 9 bases between them. The length of the CDR3 is 13 residues. Germline V gene data show CDR1 as SGHAT and CDR2 as FQNNGV. The CDR3: CASSFPGSTEAFF. DNA of the CDR3: TGTGCCAGCAGCTTTCCAGGCTCCACTGAAGCTTTCTTT. Supplemented by reference TRBV11-2 and TRBJ1-1, the full variable domain reads EAGVAQSPRYKIIEKRQSVAFWCNPISGHATLYWYQQILGQGPKLLIQFQNNGVVDDSQLPKDRFSAERLKGVDSTLKIQPAKLEDSAVYLCASSFPGSTEAFFGQGTRLTVV.